One and the same sample provided the 31 T cell receptor beta chains below, sequenced in a study of blood T cell repertoires in COVID-19. The protocol was immunoSEQ multiplex PCR, while the TCRdb copy is restricted to in-frame clones and leaves out a portion. The sample yields 200,000 to 250,000 clones, around four fifths seen once. The sequencing sample was made of PBMCs or T cells enriched from blood (not recorded which). The receptor source for this set is a middle-aged man who had recovered from COVID-19.

The chain is built from TRBV5-5 and TRBJ2-4; 7 nucleotides agree with TRBD1. The CDR3 has 14 residues. Germline values: CDR1 SGHKS, CDR2 YYEKEE (reference sequence). The ends lost 4 bases at V and 8 bases at J; junction bases unmatched: 9. The CDR3 DNA reads as TGTGCCAGCAGCCGGACAGGACCGGGGCACATTCAGTACTTC. Encoded protein: CASSRTGPGHIQYF.

V gene TRBV5-1 combines with J gene TRBJ2-1; 12 positions match TRBD2. V lost 3 bases and J lost 8; bases outside the gene matches: 6. CDR3 length: 15 amino acids. Germline V gives CDR1 SGHRS, CDR2 YFSETQ. The CDR3 nucleotides read TGCGCCAGCAGCTCGACTAGCGGGAGTCAGGATGAGCAGTTCTTC. This sequence encodes CASSSTSGSQDEQFF.

The chain joins TRBV5-1 to TRBJ2-6, with D perhaps TRBD1 (6 bases). This CDR3 is 18 amino acids long. Germline-derived CDR1 and CDR2 are SGHRS and YFSETQ. V dropped 4 bases and J dropped 0 bases, with 17 bases sitting between them. The CDR3 loop reads CASSLRDTRGSGANVLTF. CDR3 bases: TGCGCCAGCAGCCTCCGGGACACACGAGGCTCTGGGGCCAACGTCCTGACTTTC.

This chain joins TRBV19 and TRBJ1-2; TRBD1 might be the D (5 bases). Germline V CDR1 and CDR2: LNHDA, SQIVND (reference sequence). This CDR3 region has 15 residues. Trimming removed 1 base at V and 3 bases at J, with 12 bases between. Here the CDR3 DNA reads TGTGCCAGTAGTATAGGGGGGGGAATGGACTATGGCTACACCTTC. This gives the protein CASSIGGGMDYGYTF.

The chain employs TRBV2 and TRBJ2-7, with 14 bases identical to TRBD2. J was trimmed by 0 bases and V by 5 bases; bases with no gene match: 6. Germline assignment: CDR1 SNHLY and CDR2 FYNNEI. The CDR3 is 17 residues long. The CDR3 is CASSKRLAGGLSYEQYF. In DNA, the CDR3 is TGTGCCAGCAGTAAACGACTAGCGGGGGGGCTCTCCTACGAGCAGTACTTC.

This chain joins TRBV2 and TRBJ1-2, with TRBD1 matching over 9 bases. The CDR3 length is 14 residues. The ends lost 3 bases at V and 12 bases at J; junction bases unmatched: 11. The germline V gene has CDR1 SNHLY and CDR2 FYNNEI. The CDR3 sequence is CASSEFHLDRGHTF. The CDR3 DNA reads as TGTGCCAGCAGTGAGTTTCATCTGGACAGGGGCCACACCTTC.

The chain joins TRBV10-3 to TRBJ2-3; 8 nucleotides match TRBD1. There are 16 residues in the CDR3. Germline trimming cut 7 bases from V and 7 bases from J; bases unmatched to any gene: 16. Germline assignment: CDR1 ENHRY and CDR2 SYGVKD. CDR3 in amino acids: CAINGGETGVSNTQYF. The CDR3 DNA follows: TGTGCCATCAATGGAGGGGAGACAGGGGTGTCCAATACGCAGTATTTT.

The chain combines TRBV5-6 with TRBJ1-5, with 7 positions matching TRBD1. J gave up 3 bases and V 2 bases, and 2 bases lay outside the gene matches. Germline lookup yields CDR1 SGHDT and CDR2 YYEEEE. CDR3 length: 14 residues. CDR3: CASSFGTVNQPQHF. The CDR3 nucleotides read TGTGCCAGCAGCTTCGGGACAGTCAATCAGCCCCAGCATTTT.

This chain connects TRBV11-3 to TRBJ2-1; TRBD2 is a possible D gene (6 bases). CDR3 length equals 17 residues. Deletions cut 4 bases from V and 5 bases from J, with 21 bases between. The germline V gene encodes CDR1 SGHNT and CDR2 YENEEA. The CDR3 is CASSSEEGHVPNNEQFF. For the CDR3, the DNA is TGTGCCAGCAGCTCGGAGGAGGGCCACGTACCCAACAATGAGCAGTTCTTC.

This clone occurred a few times. The chain links TRBV6-2 or TRBV6-3 to TRBJ1-1; 8 positions match TRBD1. Germline CDR1 is MNHEY and CDR2 is SVGEGT. J was trimmed by 0 bases and V by 2 bases; bases with no gene match: 5. This CDR3 is built from 16 residues. The CDR3 sequence: CASSYAQGQVNTEAFF. The CDR3 DNA reads as TGTGCCAGCAGTTACGCCCAGGGACAGGTGAACACTGAAGCTTTCTTT.

The rearrangement uses TRBV29-1 and TRBJ2-2, with a possible D match to TRBD1 (6 bases). The CDR3 is made up of 13 amino acids. Germline V CDR1 and CDR2: SQVTM, ANQGSEA. Trimming cost V 3 bases and J 3 bases, with 8 bases left between them. The CDR3 region is CSVDRGHTGELFF. The CDR3 region has the DNA TGCAGCGTTGACAGGGGCCACACCGGGGAGCTGTTTTTT.

The CDR3 region has the DNA TGTGCCAGCAGCGCTCGGGACAGGGAAGTGGATGGCTACACCTTC. This codes for CASSARDREVDGYTF. The rearrangement links TRBV11-3 to TRBJ1-2, with TRBD1 matching over 9 bases. Trimming removed 5 bases from V and 6 bases from J; junction bases left unmatched: 10. The germline CDR1 and CDR2 sequences are SGHNT and YENEEA. This CDR3 is built from 15 residues.

The rearrangement joins TRBV7-9 to TRBJ1-2, with unresolved D. The CDR3 is made up of 13 amino acids. Germline CDR1 reads SEHNR; CDR2 reads FQNEAQ (reference sequence). V dropped 3 bases and J dropped 2 bases, with 7 bases sitting between them. The CDR3 sequence: CASSFGVNYGYTF. Here the CDR3 DNA reads TGTGCCAGCAGCTTCGGGGTGAACTATGGCTACACCTTC.

The rearrangement joins TRBV10-1 to TRBJ1-1; D is undetermined. Trimming took off 6 bases at V and 0 bases at J, with 8 bases between the two ends. This CDR3 comprises 13 residues. Germline CDR1 reads WNHNN; CDR2 reads SYGVQD (reference sequence). The CDR3 region is CASRQSLNTEAFF. In DNA form, the CDR3 reads TGCGCCAGCAGACAGAGCTTGAACACTGAAGCTTTCTTT.

CDR3 coding DNA: TGTGCCAGCAGCTTACCTAGCGGGGGTCCTGGGGAGCTGTTTTTT. Protein sequence: CASSLPSGGPGELFF. The rearrangement uses TRBV7-9 and TRBJ2-2; TRBD2 matches at 10 bases. CDR3 length: 15 residues. J was trimmed by 8 bases and V by 2 bases; bases with no gene match: 5. Germline V gene data show CDR1 as SEHNR and CDR2 as FQNEAQ (reference sequence).

The chain carries TRBV7-3 and TRBJ2-1; D might be TRBD2 (5 bases). The V gene's germline CDR1 is SGHTA and CDR2 FQGTGA. This CDR3 spans 14 amino acids. Trimming cost V 1 base and J 8 bases, with 12 bases left between them. CDR3: CASSLSGSGDEQFF. The CDR3 DNA is TGTGCCAGCAGCTTAAGTGGATCCGGGGATGAGCAGTTCTTC.

V and J are TRBV2 and TRBJ1-6; 7 nucleotides line up with TRBD1. Trimming at V came to 5 bases and at J to 2 bases, leaving 3 bases not matched to a gene. CDR1 and CDR2 (germline): SNHLY, FYNNEI. There are 15 residues in the CDR3. The DNA for the CDR3 is TGTGCCAGCAGTCGACAGGGAGCCTATAATTCACCCCTCCACTTT. It yields the protein CASSRQGAYNSPLHF.

The count of this clone is one. This chain joins TRBV7-9 and TRBJ1-1; 8 positions agree with TRBD1. CDR1 SEHNR and CDR2 FQNEAQ come from the germline V gene (reference sequence). CDR3 length: 14 amino acids. Trimming took 5 bases from V and 2 from J; bases not matched to a gene: 4. DNA for the CDR3: TGTGCCAGCAGCAAGGACAGGGATAACACTGAAGCTTTCTTT. Amino acid sequence: CASSKDRDNTEAFF.

This chain joins TRBV5-1 and TRBJ2-5; 7 positions match TRBD1. This CDR3 comprises 15 residues. Per germline, CDR1 SGHRS and CDR2 YFSETQ. J lost 2 bases, V lost 1 base, and 5 bases had no gene match. The CDR3 region has the DNA TGCGCCAGCAGCTTGACAGGGGTACGGCAAGAGACCCAGTACTTC. Translation: CASSLTGVRQETQYF.

For this clone: This sample also contains other DNA sequences that code for the same CDR3. The chain joins TRBV27 to TRBJ2-7, with 11 bases fitting TRBD2. V shed 6 bases, J shed 0 bases, and the junction held 4 bases outside the gene matches. Germline lookup yields CDR1 MNHEY and CDR2 SMNVEV (reference sequence). CDR3 length: 15 amino acids. This chain's CDR3 is CASRGTSGSSYEQYF. DNA for the CDR3: TGTGCCAGCAGGGGGACTAGCGGAAGCTCCTACGAGCAGTACTTC.

This clone was seen a handful of times. V and J are TRBV9 and TRBJ1-2, with a possible D match to TRBD1 (6 bases). V dropped 4 bases and J dropped 8 bases, with 18 bases sitting between them. The CDR3 consists of 14 residues. Germline CDR1 and CDR2: SGDLS and YYNGEE. CDR3 sequence reads: CASSFAGEGWGYTF. For the CDR3, the DNA is TGTGCCAGCAGCTTTGCAGGGGAAGGATGGGGCTACACCTTC.

The chain joins TRBV2 to TRBJ1-6, with 10 bases identical to TRBD1. The CDR3 is 20 amino acids. Germline CDR1 reads SNHLY; CDR2 reads FYNNEI. With 4 bases clipped from V and 0 bases from J, the junction kept 12 bases outside the gene matches. The CDR3 bases are TGTGCCAGCAGTGTACAAATCGGGACAGGGGAGAGCTCCTATAATTCACCCCTCCACTTT. Protein: CASSVQIGTGESSYNSPLHF.

This chain joins TRBV24-1 and TRBJ2-2, with D possibly being TRBD1 (5 bases). V lost 9 bases and J 4 bases, leaving 11 bases between the germline ends. Germline assignment: CDR1 KGHDR and CDR2 SFDVKD. The CDR3 has 13 residues. CDR3 loop: CATLDTTTGELFF. CDR3 DNA: TGTGCCACCCTGGACACAACCACCGGGGAGCTGTTTTTT.

The chain has TRBV6-5 and TRBJ1-1; TRBD1 might be the D (5 bases). This CDR3 spans 13 amino acids. In germline, CDR1 is MNHEY, CDR2 SVGAGI. Trimming pared 6 bases from V and 1 base from J, leaving 9 bases between. CDR3 in DNA: TGTGCCAGCAGACCCACAGGGAACACTGAAGCTTTCTTT. Encoded protein: CASRPTGNTEAFF.

This clone came up a few times. This chain joins TRBV28 and TRBJ1-5; TRBD1 is a possible D gene (5 bases). Trimming left V 4 bases short and J 4 bases short, with 14 bases between. The V gene's germline CDR1 is MDHEN and CDR2 SYDVKM. The CDR3 runs 15 residues. CDR3 DNA: TGTGCCAGCAGTTCCCTCGGGGAGGGGAATCAGCCCCAGCATTTT. Its translation is CASSSLGEGNQPQHF.

The gene calls are TRBV6-5 and TRBJ1-1; tentative D call: TRBD1 (6 bases). CDR3 length: 12 amino acids. The V gene lost 5 bases and the J gene lost 7 bases, with 11 bases spanning the gap. The germline CDR1 and CDR2 sequences are MNHEY and SVGAGI. CDR3 sequence: CASSTIQGEAFF. The CDR3 DNA is TGTGCCAGCAGTACTATACAGGGTGAAGCTTTCTTT.

V and J are TRBV19 and TRBJ2-5; TRBD2 might be the D (5 bases). Trimming removed 5 bases at V and 5 bases at J, with 15 bases between. The length of the CDR3 is 14 residues. CDR1 is LNHDA and CDR2 is SQIVND in the germline V gene (reference sequence). CDR3 sequence reads: CASSGIGKWETQYF. CDR3 in DNA: TGTGCCAGTAGTGGGATCGGGAAGTGGGAGACCCAGTACTTC.

CDR3 coding DNA: TGCGCCAGCAGCCCCGCGGGACTGTCCATGAACACTGAAGCTTTCTTT. Protein: CASSPAGLSMNTEAFF. The rearrangement links TRBV5-1 to TRBJ1-1, with a tentative D call TRBD1 (5 bases). Trimming shortened V by 4 bases and J by 0 bases, and 16 bases separated the two germline ends. Germline lookup yields CDR1 SGHRS and CDR2 YFSETQ. This CDR3 has 16 residues.

This sequence joins TRBV20-1 and TRBJ1-2; D is uncertain. CDR3 length equals 11 residues. Looked up from germline, CDR1 is DFQATT and CDR2 is SNEGSKA (reference sequence). V shed 6 bases and J shed 5 bases, with 10 bases lying between them. CDR3 sequence reads: CSAWTEYGYTF. In nucleotides, the CDR3 is TGCAGTGCCTGGACTGAGTATGGCTACACCTTC.

V is TRBV9 and J is TRBJ2-7; 7 positions agree with TRBD2. The CDR3 covers 14 residues. Per the germline V gene, CDR1 is SGDLS and CDR2 is YYNGEE. Unmatched junction bases numbered 9, after V lost 3 bases and J lost 6 bases. DNA for the CDR3: TGTGCCAGCAGCGAACACCCAGGGAGGGGCGAGCAGTACTTC. This encodes CASSEHPGRGEQYF.

This clone was detected many times. The chain employs TRBV27 and TRBJ2-1, with D unclear. Per the germline V gene, CDR1 is MNHEY and CDR2 is SMNVEV (reference sequence). The CDR3 is 12 amino acids. Trimming shortened V by 2 bases and J by 9 bases, and 8 bases separated the two germline ends. This CDR3 reads CASSLGFSEQFF. The CDR3 nucleotides are TGTGCCAGCAGTTTAGGTTTCAGTGAGCAGTTCTTC.